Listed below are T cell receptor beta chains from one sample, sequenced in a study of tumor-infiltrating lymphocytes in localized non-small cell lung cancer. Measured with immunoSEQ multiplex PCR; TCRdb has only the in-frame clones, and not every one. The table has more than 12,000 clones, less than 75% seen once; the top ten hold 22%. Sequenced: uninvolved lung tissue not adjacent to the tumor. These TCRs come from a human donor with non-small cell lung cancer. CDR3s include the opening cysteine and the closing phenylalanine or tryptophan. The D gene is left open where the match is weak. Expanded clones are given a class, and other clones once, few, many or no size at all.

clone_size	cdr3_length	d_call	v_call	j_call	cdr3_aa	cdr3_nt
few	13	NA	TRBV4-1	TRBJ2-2	CASSQGVTGELFF	TGCGCCAGCAGCCAGGGGGTTACCGGGGAGCTGTTTTTT
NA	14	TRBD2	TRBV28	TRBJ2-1	CASSRTSGKNEQFF	TGTGCCAGCAGCCGGACTAGCGGGAAGAATGAGCAGTTCTTC
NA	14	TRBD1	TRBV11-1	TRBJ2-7	CASSSGQVSYEQYF	TGTGCCAGCAGCTCAGGACAGGTCTCCTACGAGCAGTACTTC
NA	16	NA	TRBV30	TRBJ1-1	CAWSPLGAASNTEAFF	TGTGCCTGGAGTCCCCTCGGGGCAGCTTCGAACACTGAAGCTTTCTTT
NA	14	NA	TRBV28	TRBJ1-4	CASSLFREHEKLFF	TGTGCCAGCAGTTTATTTAGGGAGCATGAAAAACTGTTTTTT
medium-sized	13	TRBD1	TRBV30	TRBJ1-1	CAWNQGGGTEAFF	TGTGCCTGGAATCAAGGGGGCGGCACTGAAGCTTTCTTT
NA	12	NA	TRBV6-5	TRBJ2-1	CASSRTDNEQFF	TGTGCCAGCAGTAGGACAGACAATGAGCAGTTCTTC
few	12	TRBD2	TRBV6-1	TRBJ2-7	CASGGTSGRTHF	TGTGCCAGCGGGGGGACTAGCGGGAGGACCCACTTC
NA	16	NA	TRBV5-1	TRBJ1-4	CASSLGIIQRNEKLFF	TGCGCCAGCAGCTTAGGAATTATCCAACGGAATGAAAAACTGTTTTTT
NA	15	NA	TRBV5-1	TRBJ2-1	CASSPIQTRRNEQFF	TGCGCCAGCAGCCCCATCCAGACTAGACGGAATGAGCAGTTCTTC
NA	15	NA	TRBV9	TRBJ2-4	CASSTGTGSKNIQYF	TGTGCCAGCAGCACTGGAACAGGGTCTAAAAACATTCAGTACTTC
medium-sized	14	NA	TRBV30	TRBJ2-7	CAWSSGDGAYEQYF	TGTGCCTGGAGCTCCGGGGACGGAGCCTACGAGCAGTACTTC
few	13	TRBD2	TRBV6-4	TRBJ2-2	CASSGTSTGELFF	TGTGCCAGCAGTGGGACTAGCACCGGGGAGCTGTTTTTT
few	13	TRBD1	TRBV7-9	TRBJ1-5	CASGPWGQGVLHF	TGTGCCAGCGGCCCCTGGGGACAGGGGGTACTGCATTTT
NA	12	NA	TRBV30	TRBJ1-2	CAWSPGLYGYTF	TGTGCCTGGAGTCCGGGCCTCTATGGCTACACCTTC
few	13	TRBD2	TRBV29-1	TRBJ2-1	CSGGLAVYNEQFF	TGCAGCGGTGGACTAGCAGTTTACAATGAGCAGTTCTTC
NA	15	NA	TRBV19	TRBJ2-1	CASSMIWQGYNEQFF	TGTGCCAGTAGTATGATTTGGCAGGGTTACAATGAGCAGTTCTTC
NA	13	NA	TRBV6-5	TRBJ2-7	CASGVDRHYEQYF	TGTGCCAGCGGGGTGGACCGTCACTACGAGCAGTACTTC
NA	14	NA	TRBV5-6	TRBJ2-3	CASSLRGATDTQYF	TGTGCCAGCAGCTTGAGGGGGGCCACAGATACGCAGTATTTT
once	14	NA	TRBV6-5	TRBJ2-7	CASSTSPGPYEQYF	TGTGCCAGCAGTACGTCCCCGGGGCCCTACGAGCAGTACTTC
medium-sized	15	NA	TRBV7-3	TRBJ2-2	CASSLISGLAGELFF	TGTGCCAGCAGCCTGATATCAGGGCTCGCCGGGGAGCTGTTTTTT
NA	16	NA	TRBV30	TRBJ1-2	CAWSVKYGQGSYGYTF	TGTGCCTGGAGTGTAAAGTACGGTCAAGGGAGCTATGGCTACACCTTC
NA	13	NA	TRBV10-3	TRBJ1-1	CAISGQRNTEAFF	TGTGCCATCAGTGGGCAGAGGAACACTGAAGCTTTCTTT
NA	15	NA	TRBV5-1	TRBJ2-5	CASSLAPGNQETQYF	TGCGCCAGCAGCTTGGCTCCGGGGAACCAAGAGACCCAGTACTTC
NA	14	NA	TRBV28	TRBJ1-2	CASSLVPRNYGYTF	TGTGCCAGCAGTTTAGTTCCCAGGAACTATGGCTACACCTTC
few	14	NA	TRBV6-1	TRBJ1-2	CASRTYGIFYGYTF	TGTGCCAGCAGGACGTACGGAATATTCTATGGCTACACCTTC
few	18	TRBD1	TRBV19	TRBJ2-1	CASSIDFGPTGWDNEQFF	TGTGCCAGTAGTATAGATTTTGGGCCGACAGGGTGGGACAATGAGCAGTTCTTC
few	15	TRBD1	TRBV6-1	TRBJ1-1	CASSPRTGQGTEAFF	TGTGCCAGCAGCCCTCGGACAGGGCAGGGAACTGAAGCTTTCTTT
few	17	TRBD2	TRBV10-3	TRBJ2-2	CAIMRAGEGLNTGELFF	TGTGCCATCATGAGGGCGGGGGAGGGCCTAAACACCGGGGAGCTGTTTTTT
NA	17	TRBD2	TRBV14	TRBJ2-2	CASSQDWGGWNTGELFF	TGTGCCAGCAGCCAAGACTGGGGAGGGTGGAACACCGGGGAGCTGTTTTTT
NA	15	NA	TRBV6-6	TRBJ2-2	CASSPNRGGTGELFF	TGTGCCAGCAGTCCAAACAGGGGAGGGACCGGGGAGCTGTTTTTT
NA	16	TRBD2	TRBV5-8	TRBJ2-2	CASSLVRGEGTGELFF	TGTGCCAGCAGCTTGGTCCGGGGGGAAGGCACCGGGGAGCTGTTTTTT
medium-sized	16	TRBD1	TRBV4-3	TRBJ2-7	CASSQAEDRGRYEQYF	TGCGCCAGCAGCCAAGCCGAGGACAGGGGGCGGTACGAGCAGTACTTC